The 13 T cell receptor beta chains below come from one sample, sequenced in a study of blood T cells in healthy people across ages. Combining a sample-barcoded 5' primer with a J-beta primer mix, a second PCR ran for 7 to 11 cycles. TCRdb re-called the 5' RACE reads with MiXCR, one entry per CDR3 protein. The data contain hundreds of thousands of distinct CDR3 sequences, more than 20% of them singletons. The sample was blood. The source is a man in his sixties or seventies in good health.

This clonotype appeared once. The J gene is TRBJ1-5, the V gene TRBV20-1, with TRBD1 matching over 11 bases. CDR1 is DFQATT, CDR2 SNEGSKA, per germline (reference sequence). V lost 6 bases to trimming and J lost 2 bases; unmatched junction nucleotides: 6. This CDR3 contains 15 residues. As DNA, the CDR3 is TGCAGTGCCGCGGACAGGGGGCATCGCAATCAGCCCCAGCATTTT. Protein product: CSAADRGHRNQPQHF.

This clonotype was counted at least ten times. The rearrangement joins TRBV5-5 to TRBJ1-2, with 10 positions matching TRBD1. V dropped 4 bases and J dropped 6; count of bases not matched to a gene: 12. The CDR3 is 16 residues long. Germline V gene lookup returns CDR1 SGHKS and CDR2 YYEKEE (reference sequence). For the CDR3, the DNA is TGTGCCAGCAGCGACCGGGACAGGGGCCTTTTGGATGGCTACACCTTC. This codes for CASSDRDRGLLDGYTF.

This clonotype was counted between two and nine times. CDR3 sequence: CAWSPTGRGEKLFF. DNA of the CDR3: TGTGCCTGGAGTCCCACGGGGCGGGGTGAAAAACTGTTTTTT. This chain joins TRBV30 and TRBJ1-4, with a weak D call TRBD1 (5 bases). The ends were cut back, 2 bases at V and 7 bases at J, with 14 bases in the middle. The V gene's germline CDR1 is GTSNPN and CDR2 SVGIG (reference sequence). This CDR3 has 14 amino acids.

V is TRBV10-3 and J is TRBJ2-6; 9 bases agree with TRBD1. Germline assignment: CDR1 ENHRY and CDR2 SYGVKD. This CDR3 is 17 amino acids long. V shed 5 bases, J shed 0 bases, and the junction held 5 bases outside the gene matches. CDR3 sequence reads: CAISPGQGSSGANVLTF. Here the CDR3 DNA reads TGTGCCATCAGTCCGGGACAGGGCAGCTCTGGGGCCAACGTCCTGACTTTC.

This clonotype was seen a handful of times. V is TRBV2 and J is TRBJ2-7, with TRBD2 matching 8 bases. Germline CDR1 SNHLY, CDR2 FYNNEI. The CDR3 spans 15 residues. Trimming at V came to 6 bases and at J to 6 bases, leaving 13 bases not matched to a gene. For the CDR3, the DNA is TGTGCCAGCAGCGGGACTAGTCTGAGGAATTCCGAGCAGTACTTC. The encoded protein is CASSGTSLRNSEQYF.

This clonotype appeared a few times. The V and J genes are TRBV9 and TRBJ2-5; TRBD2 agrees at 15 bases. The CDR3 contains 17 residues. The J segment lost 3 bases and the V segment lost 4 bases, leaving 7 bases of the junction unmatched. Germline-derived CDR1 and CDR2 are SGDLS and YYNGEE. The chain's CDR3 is CASSLWTSGRAEETQYF. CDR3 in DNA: TGTGCCAGCAGCCTTTGGACTAGCGGGAGGGCCGAAGAGACCCAGTACTTC.

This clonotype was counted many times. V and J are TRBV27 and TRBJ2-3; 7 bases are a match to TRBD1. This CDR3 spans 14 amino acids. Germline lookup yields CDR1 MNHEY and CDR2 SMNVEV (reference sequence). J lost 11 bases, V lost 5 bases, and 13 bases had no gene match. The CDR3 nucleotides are TGTGCCAGCAGTCACACCAACGGACAGGATGAGCAGTATTTT. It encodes CASSHTNGQDEQYF.

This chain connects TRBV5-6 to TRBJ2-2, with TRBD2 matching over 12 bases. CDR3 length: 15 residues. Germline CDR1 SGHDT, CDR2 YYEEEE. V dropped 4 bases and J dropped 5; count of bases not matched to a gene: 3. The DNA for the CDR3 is TGTGCCAGCAGCGGACTAGCGGGAAAGACCGGGGAGCTGTTTTTT. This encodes CASSGLAGKTGELFF.

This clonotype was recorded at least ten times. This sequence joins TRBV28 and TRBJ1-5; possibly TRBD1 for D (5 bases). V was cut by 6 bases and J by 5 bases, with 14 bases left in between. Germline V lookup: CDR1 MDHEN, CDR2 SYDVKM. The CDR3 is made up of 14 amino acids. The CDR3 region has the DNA TGTGCCAGCAGCGCACCAGGGATCCATCAGCCCCAGCATTTT. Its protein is CASSAPGIHQPQHF.

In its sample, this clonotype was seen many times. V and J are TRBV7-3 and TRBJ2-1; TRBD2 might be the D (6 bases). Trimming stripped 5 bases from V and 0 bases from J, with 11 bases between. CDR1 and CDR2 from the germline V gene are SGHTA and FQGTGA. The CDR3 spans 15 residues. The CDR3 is CASSESSGSYNEQFF. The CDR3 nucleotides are TGTGCCAGCAGCGAAAGTAGCGGCTCCTACAATGAGCAGTTCTTC.

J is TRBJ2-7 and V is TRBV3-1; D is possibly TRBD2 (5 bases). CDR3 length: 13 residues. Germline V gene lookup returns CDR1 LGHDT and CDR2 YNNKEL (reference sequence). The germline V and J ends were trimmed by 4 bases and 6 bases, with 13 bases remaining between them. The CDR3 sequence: CASSPVASSEQYF. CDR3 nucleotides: TGTGCCAGCAGCCCAGTGGCTAGCTCCGAGCAGTACTTC.

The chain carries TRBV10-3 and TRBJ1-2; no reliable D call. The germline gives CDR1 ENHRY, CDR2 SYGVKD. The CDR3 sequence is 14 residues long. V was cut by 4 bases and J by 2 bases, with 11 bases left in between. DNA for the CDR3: TGTGCCATCAGTGCTAGTTTGGGAAACTATGGCTACACCTTC. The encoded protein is CAISASLGNYGYTF.

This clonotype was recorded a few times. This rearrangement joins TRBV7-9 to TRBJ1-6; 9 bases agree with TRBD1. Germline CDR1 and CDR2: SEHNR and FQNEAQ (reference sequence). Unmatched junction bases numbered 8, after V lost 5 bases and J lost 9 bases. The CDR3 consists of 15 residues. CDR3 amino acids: CASSETGTGTSPLHF. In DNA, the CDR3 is TGTGCCAGCAGCGAAACCGGGACAGGGACTTCACCCCTCCACTTT. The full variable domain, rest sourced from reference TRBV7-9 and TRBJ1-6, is DTGVSQNPRHKITKRGQNVTFRCDPISEHNRLYWYRQTLGQGPEFLTYFQNEAQLEKSRLLSDRFSAERPKGSFSTLEIQRTEQGDSAMYLCASSETGTGTSPLHFGNGTRLTVT.